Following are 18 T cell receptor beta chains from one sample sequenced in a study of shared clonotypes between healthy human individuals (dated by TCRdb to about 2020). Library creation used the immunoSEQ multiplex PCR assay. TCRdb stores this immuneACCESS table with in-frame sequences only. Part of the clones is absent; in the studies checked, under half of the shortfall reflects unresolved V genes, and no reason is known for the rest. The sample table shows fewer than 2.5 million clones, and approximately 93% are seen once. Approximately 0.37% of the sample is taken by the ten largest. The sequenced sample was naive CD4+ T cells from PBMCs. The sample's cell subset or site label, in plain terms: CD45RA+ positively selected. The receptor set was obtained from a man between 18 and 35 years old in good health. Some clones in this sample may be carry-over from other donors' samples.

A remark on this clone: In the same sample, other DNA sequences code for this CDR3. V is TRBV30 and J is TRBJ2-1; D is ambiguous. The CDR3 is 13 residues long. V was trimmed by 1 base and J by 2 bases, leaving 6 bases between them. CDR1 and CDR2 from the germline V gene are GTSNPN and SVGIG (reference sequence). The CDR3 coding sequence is TGTGCCTGGAGTGCCGGACCCTACAATGAGCAGTTCTTC. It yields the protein CAWSAGPYNEQFF.

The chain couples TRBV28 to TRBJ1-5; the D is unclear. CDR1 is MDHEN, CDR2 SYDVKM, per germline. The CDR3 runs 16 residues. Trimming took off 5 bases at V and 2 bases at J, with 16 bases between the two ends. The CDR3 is CASSETWGVGNQPQHF. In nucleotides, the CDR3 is TGTGCCAGCAGTGAAACCTGGGGAGTTGGCAATCAGCCCCAGCATTTT. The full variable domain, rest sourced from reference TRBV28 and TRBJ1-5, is DVKVTQSSRYLVKRTGEKVFLECVQDMDHENMFWYRQDPGLGLRLIYFSYDVKMKEKGDIPEGYSVSREKKERFSLILESASTNQTSMYLCASSETWGVGNQPQHFGDGTRLSIL.

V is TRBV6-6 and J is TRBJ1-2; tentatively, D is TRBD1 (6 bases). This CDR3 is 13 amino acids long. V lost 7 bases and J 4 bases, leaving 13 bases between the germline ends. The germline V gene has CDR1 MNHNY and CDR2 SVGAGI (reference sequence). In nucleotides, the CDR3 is TGTGCCAGCACGGAGGACAGATTCTATGGCTACACCTTC. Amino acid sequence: CASTEDRFYGYTF.

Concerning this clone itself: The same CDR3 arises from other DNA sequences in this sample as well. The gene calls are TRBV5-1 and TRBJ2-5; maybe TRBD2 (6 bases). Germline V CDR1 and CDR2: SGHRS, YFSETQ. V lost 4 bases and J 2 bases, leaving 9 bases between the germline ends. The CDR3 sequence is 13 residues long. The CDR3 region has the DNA TGCGCCAGCAGCCCCGGACTACAAGAGACCCAGTACTTC. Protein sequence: CASSPGLQETQYF.

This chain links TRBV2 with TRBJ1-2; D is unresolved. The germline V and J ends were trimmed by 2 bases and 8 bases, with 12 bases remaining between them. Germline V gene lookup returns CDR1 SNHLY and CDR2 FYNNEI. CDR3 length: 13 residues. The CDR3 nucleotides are TGTGCCAGCAGTGAAATGAGGGTGGAGGGCTACACCTTC. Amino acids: CASSEMRVEGYTF.

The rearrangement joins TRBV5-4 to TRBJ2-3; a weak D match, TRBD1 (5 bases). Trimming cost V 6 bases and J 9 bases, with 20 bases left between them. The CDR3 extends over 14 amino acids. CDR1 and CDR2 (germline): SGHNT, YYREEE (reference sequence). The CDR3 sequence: CASTSYRLEETQYF. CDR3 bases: TGTGCCAGCACCTCCTACAGGTTGGAAGAAACGCAGTATTTT.

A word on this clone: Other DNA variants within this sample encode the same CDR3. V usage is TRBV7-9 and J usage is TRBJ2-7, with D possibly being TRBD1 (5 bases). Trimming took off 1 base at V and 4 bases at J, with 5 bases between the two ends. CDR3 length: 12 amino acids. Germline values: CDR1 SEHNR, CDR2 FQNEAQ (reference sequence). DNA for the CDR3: TGTGCCAGCAGCTTAGGACAGTACGAGCAGTACTTC. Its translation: CASSLGQYEQYF.

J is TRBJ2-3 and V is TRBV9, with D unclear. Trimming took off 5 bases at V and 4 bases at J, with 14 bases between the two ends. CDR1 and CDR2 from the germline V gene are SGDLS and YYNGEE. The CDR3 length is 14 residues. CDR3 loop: CASSFLPAADTQYF. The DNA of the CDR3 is TGTGCCAGCAGTTTTTTGCCAGCAGCAGATACGCAGTATTTT.

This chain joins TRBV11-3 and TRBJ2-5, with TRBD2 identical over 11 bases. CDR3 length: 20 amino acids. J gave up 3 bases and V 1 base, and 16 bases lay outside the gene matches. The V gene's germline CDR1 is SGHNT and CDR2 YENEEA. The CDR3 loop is CASSLGLTSGSRPGEETQYF. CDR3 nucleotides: TGTGCCAGCAGCTTAGGCCTTACTAGCGGGAGTAGGCCGGGGGAAGAGACCCAGTACTTC.

The CDR3 sequence is CASREREATYEQYF. In DNA form, the CDR3 reads TGTGCCAGCAGAGAGCGGGAGGCGACCTACGAGCAGTACTTC. The V gene is TRBV6-6, the J gene TRBJ2-7; TRBD2 matches 9 bases. V was clipped by 6 bases and J by 2 bases; unmatched bases: 5. The germline V gene has CDR1 MNHNY and CDR2 SVGAGI (reference sequence). The CDR3 consists of 14 residues.

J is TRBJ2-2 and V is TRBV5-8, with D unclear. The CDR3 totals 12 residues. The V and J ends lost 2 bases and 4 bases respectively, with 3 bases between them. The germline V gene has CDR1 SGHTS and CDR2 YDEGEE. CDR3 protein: CASSFSTGELFF. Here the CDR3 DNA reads TGTGCCAGCAGCTTTTCCACCGGGGAGCTGTTTTTT.

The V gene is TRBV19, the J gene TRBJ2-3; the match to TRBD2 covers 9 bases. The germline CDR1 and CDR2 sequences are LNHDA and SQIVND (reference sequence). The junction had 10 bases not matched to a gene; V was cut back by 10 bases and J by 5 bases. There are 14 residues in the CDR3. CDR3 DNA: TGTGCCACCAACGTAGCGGGAGCGGAAGATACGCAGTATTTT. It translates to CATNVAGAEDTQYF.

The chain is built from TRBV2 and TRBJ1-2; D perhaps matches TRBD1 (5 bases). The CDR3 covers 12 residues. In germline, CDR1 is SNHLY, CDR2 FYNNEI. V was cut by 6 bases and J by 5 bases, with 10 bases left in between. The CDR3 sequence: CASRGDEYGYTF. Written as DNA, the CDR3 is TGTGCCAGCAGAGGGGATGAGTATGGCTACACCTTC.

The chain's CDR3 is CASSQLGKYGYTF. The CDR3 nucleotides are TGTGCCAGCAGCCAACTAGGGAAGTACGGCTACACCTTC. The V gene is TRBV14, the J gene TRBJ1-2; D not certain. Trimming pared 2 bases from V and 8 bases from J, leaving 12 bases between. This CDR3 contains 13 residues. CDR1 and CDR2 (germline): SGHDN, FVKESK.

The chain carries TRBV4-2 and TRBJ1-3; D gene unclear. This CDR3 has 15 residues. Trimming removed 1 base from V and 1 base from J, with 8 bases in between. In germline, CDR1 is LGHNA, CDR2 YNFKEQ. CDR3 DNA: TGTGCCAGCAGCCAAGTTATGTTTTCTGGAAACACCATATATTTT. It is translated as CASSQVMFSGNTIYF.

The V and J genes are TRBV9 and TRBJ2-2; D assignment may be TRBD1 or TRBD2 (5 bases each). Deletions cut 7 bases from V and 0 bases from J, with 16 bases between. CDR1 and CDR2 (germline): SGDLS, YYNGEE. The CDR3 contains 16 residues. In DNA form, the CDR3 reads TGTGCCAGCCATACGGGGCAGCCGTCGAACACCGGGGAGCTGTTTTTT. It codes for CASHTGQPSNTGELFF.

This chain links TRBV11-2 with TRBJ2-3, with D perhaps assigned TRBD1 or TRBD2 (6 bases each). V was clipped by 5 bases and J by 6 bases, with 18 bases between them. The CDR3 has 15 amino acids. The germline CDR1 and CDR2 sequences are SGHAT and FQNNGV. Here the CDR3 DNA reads TGTGCCAGCAGCCCCATCCGGGGGCCAAGGGATACGCAGTATTTT. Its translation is CASSPIRGPRDTQYF.

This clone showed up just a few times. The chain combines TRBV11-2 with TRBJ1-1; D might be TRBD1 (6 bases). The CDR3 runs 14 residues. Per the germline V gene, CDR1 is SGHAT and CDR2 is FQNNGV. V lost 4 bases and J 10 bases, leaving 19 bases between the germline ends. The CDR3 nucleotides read TGTGCCAGCAGCTCACAGGGTCCCCCTTCGCGAGCTTTCTTT. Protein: CASSSQGPPSRAFF.